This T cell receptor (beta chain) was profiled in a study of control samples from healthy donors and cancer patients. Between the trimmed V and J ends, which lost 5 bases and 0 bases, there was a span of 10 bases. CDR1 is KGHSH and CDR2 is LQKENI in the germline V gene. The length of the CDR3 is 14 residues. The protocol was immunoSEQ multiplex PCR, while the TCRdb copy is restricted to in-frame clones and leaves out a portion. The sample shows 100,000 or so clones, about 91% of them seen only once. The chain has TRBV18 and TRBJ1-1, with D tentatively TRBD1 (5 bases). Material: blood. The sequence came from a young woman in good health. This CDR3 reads CASSLDRLNTEAFF. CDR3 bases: TGTGCCAGCTCATTAGACAGATTGAACACTGAAGCTTTCTTT.